This T cell receptor (beta chain) was identified in a study of T cell changes during pregnancy in multiple sclerosis. With 4 bases clipped from V and 3 bases from J, the junction kept 8 bases outside the gene matches. CDR3 length: 15 amino acids. CDR1 is SGHTA, CDR2 FQGNSA, per germline. This clone was detected only once. Assay: immunoSEQ multiplex PCR; the TCRdb copy retains only in-frame clones and omits some. Among about 40,000 clones listed, 90% to 95% were seen once. This specimen was CD4+ T cells from peripheral blood mononuclear cells, taken after pregnancy. This chain joins TRBV7-2 and TRBJ1-1; TRBD1 aligns across 7 bases. This clonotype was sampled from a female donor with multiple sclerosis, enrolled in a pregnancy study. CDR3 sequence reads: CASSSQGLGDTEAFF. The CDR3 nucleotides are TGTGCCAGCAGCTCACAGGGGTTAGGCGACACTGAAGCTTTCTTT.